The entry below gives a single T cell receptor (beta chain) sequence along with its context. This sample was taken from a study of blood T cell repertoires in COVID-19. Germline V CDR1 and CDR2: SQVTM, ANQGSEA. This CDR3 has 13 residues. Trimming removed 8 bases from V and 2 bases from J, with 15 bases in between. Method: immunoSEQ multiplex PCR; TCRdb's copy keeps in-frame clones and lacks some. The sample shows approximately 190,000 clones, 84% of them seen only once. What was sequenced was PBMCs or T cells enriched from blood (not recorded which). This TCR derives from a woman aged 25 to 39 who had been exposed to COVID-19. The J gene is TRBJ1-1, the V gene TRBV29-1; D is possibly TRBD1 (5 bases). The CDR3 reads CSSRGLKNTEAFF. The CDR3 coding sequence is TGCAGCTCTCGGGGACTCAAAAACACTGAAGCTTTCTTT.